Reported below is one T cell receptor (beta chain). RNA, once extracted, was reverse transcribed into cDNA for use as the sequencing template. Method: immunoSEQ multiplex PCR; TCRdb's copy keeps in-frame clones and lacks some. Of some 130,000 clones listed, around 49% were seen once; the top ten hold under 20%. Per the germline V gene, CDR1 is SGHTA and CDR2 is FQGNSA. Trimming removed 5 bases from V and 8 bases from J; junction bases left unmatched: 5. The CDR3 runs 14 residues. The record originates from a study of CD8+ T cells in alopecia areata. Study-wide context: Treated patients received oral tofacitinib, 5 to 10 mg twice daily.

Alopecia areata patients had lesional scalp punch biopsies and peripheral blood taken from them. The starting material was CD8+ T cells sorted from blood, obtained at week 0. The TCR was taken from a human donor with alopecia areata. The chain joins TRBV7-2 to TRBJ2-1; 11 positions agree with TRBD1. For the CDR3, the DNA is TGTGCCAGCAGCCTGGGACAGGGGGTCGATGAGCAGTTCTTC. This encodes CASSLGQGVDEQFF.